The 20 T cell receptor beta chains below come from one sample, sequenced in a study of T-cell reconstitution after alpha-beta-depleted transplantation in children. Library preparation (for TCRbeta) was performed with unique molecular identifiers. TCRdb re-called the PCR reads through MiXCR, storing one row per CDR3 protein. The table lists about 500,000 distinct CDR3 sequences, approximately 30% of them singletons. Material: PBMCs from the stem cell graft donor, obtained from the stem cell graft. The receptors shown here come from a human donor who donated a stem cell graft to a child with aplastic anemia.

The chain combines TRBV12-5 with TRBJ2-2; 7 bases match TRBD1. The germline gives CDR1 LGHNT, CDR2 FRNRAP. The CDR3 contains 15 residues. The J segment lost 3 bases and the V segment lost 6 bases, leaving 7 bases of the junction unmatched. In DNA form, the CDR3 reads TGTGCTAGTGGCGACCGGGACAGAGACACCGGGGAGCTGTTTTTT. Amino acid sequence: CASGDRDRDTGELFF. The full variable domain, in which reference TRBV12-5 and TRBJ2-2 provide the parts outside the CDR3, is DARVTQTPRHKVTEMGQEVTMRCQPILGHNTVFWYRQTMMQGLELLAYFRNRAPLDDSGMPKDRFSAEMPDATLATLKIQPSEPRDSAVYFCASGDRDRDTGELFFGEGSRLTVL.

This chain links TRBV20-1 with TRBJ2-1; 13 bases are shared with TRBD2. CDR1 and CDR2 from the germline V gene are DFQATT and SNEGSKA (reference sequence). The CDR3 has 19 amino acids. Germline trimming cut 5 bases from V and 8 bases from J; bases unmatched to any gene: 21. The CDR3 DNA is TGCAGTGCTGAAACCGTAGGGGAGCCGGGACTAGCGGGACTCGATGAGCAGTTCTTC. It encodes CSAETVGEPGLAGLDEQFF.

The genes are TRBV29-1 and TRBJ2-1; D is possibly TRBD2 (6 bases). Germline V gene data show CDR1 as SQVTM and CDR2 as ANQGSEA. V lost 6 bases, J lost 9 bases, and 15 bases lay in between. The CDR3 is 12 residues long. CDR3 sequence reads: CSVARMGGEQFF. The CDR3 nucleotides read TGCAGCGTAGCCCGAATGGGAGGTGAGCAGTTCTTC.

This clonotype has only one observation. CDR3 DNA sequence: TGTGCCAGTAGTTCCTCGTATTCGGAAATGAACACTGAAGCTTTCTTT. As protein: CASSSSYSEMNTEAFF. The chain employs TRBV19 and TRBJ1-1; D uncertain. Germline V CDR1 and CDR2: LNHDA, SQIVND (reference sequence). There are 16 residues in the CDR3. Trimming removed 5 bases from V and 0 bases from J, with 16 bases in between.

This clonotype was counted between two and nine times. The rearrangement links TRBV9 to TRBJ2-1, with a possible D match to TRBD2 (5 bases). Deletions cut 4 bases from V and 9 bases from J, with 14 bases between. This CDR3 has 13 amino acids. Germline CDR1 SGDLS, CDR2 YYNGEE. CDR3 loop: CASSSRLAREQFF. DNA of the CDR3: TGTGCCAGCAGCTCTCGGCTAGCTCGTGAGCAGTTCTTC.

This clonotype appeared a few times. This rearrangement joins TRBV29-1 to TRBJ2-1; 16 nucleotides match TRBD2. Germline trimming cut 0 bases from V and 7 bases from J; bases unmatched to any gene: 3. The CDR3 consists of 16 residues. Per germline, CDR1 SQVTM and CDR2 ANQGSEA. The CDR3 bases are TGCAGCGTTGAAGATTGGGGACTAGCGGGAGGGAATGAGCAGTTCTTC. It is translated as CSVEDWGLAGGNEQFF.

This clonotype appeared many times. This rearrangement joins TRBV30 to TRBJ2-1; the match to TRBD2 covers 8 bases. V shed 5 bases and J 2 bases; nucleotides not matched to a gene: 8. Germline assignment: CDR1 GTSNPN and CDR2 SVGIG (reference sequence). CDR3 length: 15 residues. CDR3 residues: CAWGNSGDTYNEQFF. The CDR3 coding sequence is TGTGCCTGGGGGAATAGCGGGGATACCTACAATGAGCAGTTCTTC.

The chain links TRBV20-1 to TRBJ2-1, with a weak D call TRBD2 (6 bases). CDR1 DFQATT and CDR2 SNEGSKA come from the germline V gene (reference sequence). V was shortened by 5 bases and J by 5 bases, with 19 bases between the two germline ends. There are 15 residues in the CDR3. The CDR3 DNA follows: TGCAGTGCTGCTCGTCCTAGCGTGATGAACAATGAGCAGTTCTTC. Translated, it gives CSAARPSVMNNEQFF.

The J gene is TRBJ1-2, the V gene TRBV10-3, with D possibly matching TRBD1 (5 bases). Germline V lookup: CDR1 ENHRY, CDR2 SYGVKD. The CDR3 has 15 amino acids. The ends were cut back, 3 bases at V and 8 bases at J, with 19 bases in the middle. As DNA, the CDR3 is TGTGCCATCAGTGATCGGGACGGCCTCTTCGGAGGCTACACCTTC. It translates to CAISDRDGLFGGYTF.

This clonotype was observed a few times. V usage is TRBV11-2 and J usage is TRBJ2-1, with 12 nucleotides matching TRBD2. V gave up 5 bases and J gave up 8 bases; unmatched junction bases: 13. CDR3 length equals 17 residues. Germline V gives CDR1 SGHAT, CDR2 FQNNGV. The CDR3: CASSTGMGLAGRDEQFF. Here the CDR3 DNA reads TGTGCCAGCAGCACCGGAATGGGACTAGCGGGTAGGGATGAGCAGTTCTTC.

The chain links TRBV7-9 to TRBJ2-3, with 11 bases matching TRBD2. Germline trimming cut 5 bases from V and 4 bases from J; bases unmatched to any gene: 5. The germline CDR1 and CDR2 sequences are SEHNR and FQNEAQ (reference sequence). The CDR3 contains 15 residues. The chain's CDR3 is CASSNIAGGSDTQYF. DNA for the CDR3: TGTGCCAGCAGCAATATAGCGGGAGGGTCAGATACGCAGTATTTT.

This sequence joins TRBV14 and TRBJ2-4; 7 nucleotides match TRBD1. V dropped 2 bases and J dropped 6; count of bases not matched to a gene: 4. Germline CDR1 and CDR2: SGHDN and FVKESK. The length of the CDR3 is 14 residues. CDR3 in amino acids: CASSQWDSRNIQYF. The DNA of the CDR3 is TGTGCCAGCAGCCAATGGGACAGTAGAAACATTCAGTACTTC.

CDR3 coding DNA: TGCAGTGCCGAACCGGGACTAGCGGGAAAGAATGAGCAGTTCTTC. Protein: CSAEPGLAGKNEQFF. The rearrangement uses TRBV20-1 and TRBJ2-1; 13 nucleotides agree with TRBD2. The J segment lost 7 bases and the V segment lost 6 bases, leaving 9 bases of the junction unmatched. Germline CDR1 is DFQATT and CDR2 is SNEGSKA (reference sequence). The CDR3 is 15 amino acids.

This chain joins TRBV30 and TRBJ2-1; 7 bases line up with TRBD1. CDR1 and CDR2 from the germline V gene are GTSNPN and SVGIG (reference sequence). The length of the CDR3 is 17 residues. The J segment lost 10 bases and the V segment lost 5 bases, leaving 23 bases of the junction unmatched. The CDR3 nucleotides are TGTGCCTGGGCACCTACTATGACAGGGCCGGTCTACGGGGAGCAGTTCTTC. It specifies CAWAPTMTGPVYGEQFF.

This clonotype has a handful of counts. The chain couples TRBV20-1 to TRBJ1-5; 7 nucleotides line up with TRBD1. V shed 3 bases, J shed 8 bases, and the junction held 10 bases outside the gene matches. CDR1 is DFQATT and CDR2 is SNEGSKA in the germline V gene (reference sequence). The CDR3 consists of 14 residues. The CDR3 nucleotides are TGCAGTGCTAGGGATGACAGGGCCGATAAGCCCCAGCATTTT. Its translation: CSARDDRADKPQHF.

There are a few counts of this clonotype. The CDR3 loop reads CASSFSPTGELFF. DNA of the CDR3: TGTGCCAGCAGCTTCTCCCCCACCGGGGAGCTGTTTTTT. V is TRBV7-9 and J is TRBJ2-2; D remains ambiguous. The CDR3 loop spans 13 amino acids. Germline V gene lookup returns CDR1 SEHNR and CDR2 FQNEAQ (reference sequence). The V and J ends lost 3 bases and 4 bases respectively, with 6 bases between them.

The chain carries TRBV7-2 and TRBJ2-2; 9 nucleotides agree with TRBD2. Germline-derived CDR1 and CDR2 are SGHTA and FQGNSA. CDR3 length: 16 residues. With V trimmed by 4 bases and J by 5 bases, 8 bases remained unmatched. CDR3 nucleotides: TGTGCCAGCAGCTCCGTAGCGGGAGAGTTAACCGGGGAGCTGTTTTTT. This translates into CASSSVAGELTGELFF.

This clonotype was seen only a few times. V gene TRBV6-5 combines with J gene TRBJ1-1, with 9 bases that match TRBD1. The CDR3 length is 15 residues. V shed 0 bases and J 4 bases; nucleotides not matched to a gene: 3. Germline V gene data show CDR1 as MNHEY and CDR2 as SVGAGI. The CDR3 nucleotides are TGTGCCAGCAGTTACTCGGGACAGGGTAGCACTGAAGCTTTCTTT. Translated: CASSYSGQGSTEAFF.

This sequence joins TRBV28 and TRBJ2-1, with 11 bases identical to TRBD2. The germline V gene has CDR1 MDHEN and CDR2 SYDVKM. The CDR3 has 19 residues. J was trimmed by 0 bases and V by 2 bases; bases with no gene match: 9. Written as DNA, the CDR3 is TGTGCCAGCAGTTTACCGACTAGCGGGACCTCAAGCTCCTACAATGAGCAGTTCTTC. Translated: CASSLPTSGTSSSYNEQFF.

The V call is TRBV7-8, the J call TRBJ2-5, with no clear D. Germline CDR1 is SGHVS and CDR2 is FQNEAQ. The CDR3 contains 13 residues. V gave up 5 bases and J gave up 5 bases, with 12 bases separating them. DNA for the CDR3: TGTGCCAGCAGCGGGTCCAAGTGGGAGACCCAGTACTTC. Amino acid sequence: CASSGSKWETQYF. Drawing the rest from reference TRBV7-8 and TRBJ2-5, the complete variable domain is GAGVSQSPRYKVAKRGQDVALRCDPISGHVSLFWYQQALGQGPEFLTYFQNEAQLDKSGLPSDRFFAERPEGSVSTLKIQRTQQEDSAVYLCASSGSKWETQYFGPGTRLLVL.